This T cell receptor (beta chain) was captured by sequencing in a study of blood T cell repertoires in COVID-19. Study in general: In each case, the material was cDNA or gDNA derived from T cells, B-cell-depleted T cells, or PBMCs.

Per the study methods: Estimated nucleated cell counts came from reference gene primer amplification. TCRdb keeps only in-frame clones here, not all; method: immunoSEQ multiplex PCR. That table gives V, J and clone size, and the DNA gave D and trimming. Here the sample spans 200,000 to 250,000 clones, roughly 94% being singletons. The sequence was obtained from a man under 40 with acute or convalescent COVID-19. Sequencing was carried out using peripheral blood.

In nucleotides, the CDR3 is TGTGCCAGCACCGTCGGCGGGATTAATTCACCCCTCCACTTT. This encodes CASTVGGINSPLHF. This chain links TRBV6-5 with TRBJ1-6; D ambiguous. The germline gives CDR1 MNHEY, CDR2 SVGAGI. The CDR3 runs 14 residues. V was trimmed by 7 bases and J by 6 bases, leaving 13 bases between them.